Below, 3 T cell receptor beta chains from the same sample are listed, as sequenced in a study of cytotoxic CD8 clonotypes in ibrutinib-treated CLL. TCRdb keeps only in-frame clones here, not all; method: immunoSEQ multiplex PCR. The table shows 57,000 or so clones, with around 52% occurring only once. Here the sequenced sample was PBMCs, taken at disease progression, from a patient treated with ibrutinib. These receptors came from a human donor with chronic lymphocytic leukemia.

V usage is TRBV7-9 and J usage is TRBJ2-7; D is perhaps TRBD2 (6 bases). From germline, CDR1 is SEHNR and CDR2 FQNEAQ (reference sequence). The germline V and J ends were trimmed by 4 bases and 7 bases, with 14 bases remaining between them. This CDR3 spans 13 amino acids. The CDR3 bases are TGTGCCAGCAGCTCCTCAGCGGGCTTGGAGCAGTACTTC. This gives the protein CASSSSAGLEQYF.

This chain joins TRBV4-3 and TRBJ2-7; TRBD2 matches at 7 bases. V lost 0 bases and J lost 0; bases outside the gene matches: 8. Looked up from germline, CDR1 is LGHNA and CDR2 is YSLEER. The CDR3 contains 17 residues. CDR3 loop: CASSQEWLAGASYEQYF. Written as DNA, the CDR3 is TGCGCCAGCAGCCAAGAATGGTTGGCGGGAGCCTCCTACGAGCAGTACTTC.

This chain joins TRBV28 and TRBJ1-5, with a weak D call TRBD1 (5 bases). The CDR3 is made up of 15 amino acids. Deletions cut 7 bases from V and 2 bases from J, with 15 bases between. CDR1 is MDHEN, CDR2 SYDVKM, per germline. CDR3 DNA: TGTGCCAGCATCGCGTTAGGGGTGGGCAATCAGCCCCAGCATTTT. This translates into CASIALGVGNQPQHF.